These T cell receptor beta chains were read from a single sample in a study of vaccination effects on CD4 cells after COVID-19. Their recognized antigens are unknown. Some clones are missing from TCRdb's copy, which holds only in-frame ones; the method was immunoSEQ multiplex PCR. The table includes 29,000 or so clones, about 74% detected once. This sample comprised CD4+ T cells from PBMCs cultured with HCoV-OC43 spike peptides, obtained after COVID-19 vaccination. Source of these receptors: a human donor who received a COVID-19 vaccine. Both conserved end residues are part of each CDR3. Fields, in order: D gene, J gene, clone size, V gene, CDR3 length, CDR3 DNA, CDR3 protein. The D gene is left open where the match is weak. Not every row has a clone size; where given, it reads once, few, many or a size class.

>NA|TRBJ1-2|NA|TRBV5-1|16
TGCGCCAGCAGCCCCTTGCTCGGGCAGGGGAGATATGGCTACACCTTC
CASSPLLGQGRYGYTF
>TRBD1|TRBJ1-5|NA|TRBV19|18
TGTGCCAGTAGTATCCCCACACACGACAGGGCGGGAAATCAGCCCCAGCATTTT
CASSIPTHDRAGNQPQHF
>TRBD1|TRBJ2-3|NA|TRBV6-5|16
TGTGCCAGCAGTTACTCGGGGACAGGGGGGCAAGATACGCAGTATTTT
CASSYSGTGGQDTQYF
>NA|TRBJ2-7|NA|TRBV25-1|14
TGTGCCAGCAGTGCCAGAGTATCCTCCTACGAGCAGTACTTC
CASSARVSSYEQYF
>NA|TRBJ2-1|NA|TRBV5-1|13
TGCGCCAGCAGTATTGGCGGATACAATGAGCAGTTCTTC
CASSIGGYNEQFF
>TRBD1|TRBJ1-5|few|TRBV15|15
TGTGCCACCAGCAGAGATAAGGACAGGAATCAGCCCCAGCATTTT
CATSRDKDRNQPQHF
>NA|TRBJ1-2|NA|TRBV6-5|12
TGTGCCATCAAGGGGGGAGGCTATGGCTACACCTTC
CAIKGGGYGYTF
>NA|TRBJ2-1|NA|TRBV7-9|16
TGTGCCAGCAGCCCCGAGTCCTCGAGCTCCTACAATGAGCAGTTCTTC
CASSPESSSSYNEQFF
>NA|TRBJ1-3|NA|TRBV18|16
TGTGCCAGCTCACCACTTGCGGACAGCTCTGGAAACACCATATATTTT
CASSPLADSSGNTIYF
>TRBD2|TRBJ2-1|NA|TRBV19|16
TGTGCCAGTAGTTTCCTAGCGGGAGGAGCCTACAATGAGCAGTTCTTC
CASSFLAGGAYNEQFF
>NA|TRBJ1-6|NA|TRBV2|12
TGTGCCAGCAACCCACAGGATTCACCCCTCCACTTT
CASNPQDSPLHF
>TRBD2|TRBJ2-1|NA|TRBV10-2|24
TGCGCCAGCAGTGATACGCTAGCGGGATTTCAGGGGGAGGGGATTAAGAGCTCCTACAATGAGCAGTTCTTC
CASSDTLAGFQGEGIKSSYNEQFF
>NA|TRBJ1-5|NA|TRBV10-2|13
TGCGCCAGCAGTGAGTCGGTTGTTCAGCCCCAGCATTTT
CASSESVVQPQHF
>TRBD1|TRBJ2-3|NA|TRBV5-1|13
TGCGCCAGCCGGACAGGGAGCACAGATACGCAGTATTTT
CASRTGSTDTQYF
>TRBD2|TRBJ2-7|NA|TRBV6-1|18
TGTGCCAGCAGTGAAAGATGGAGAGCGGGGGTAAACTACTACGAGCAGTACTTC
CASSERWRAGVNYYEQYF
>NA|TRBJ2-7|NA|TRBV12-1|15
TGTGCCAGCAGCCCCCCGTGGGGGCCCACCTACGAGCAGTACTTC
CASSPPWGPTYEQYF
>TRBD2|TRBJ2-7|NA|TRBV4-1|19
TGCGCCAGCAGTCCAAGAGGGCTAGCGGGAGGGCCGAGCTCCTACGAGCAGTACTTC
CASSPRGLAGGPSSYEQYF
>NA|TRBJ2-1|NA|TRBV5-6|15
TGTGCCAGCAGCTTGCAGGGGGGCCCCTACAATGAGCAGTTCTTC
CASSLQGGPYNEQFF
>NA|TRBJ1-1|NA|TRBV5-4|12
TGTGCCAGCAGTTACAGGAACACTGAAGCTTTCTTT
CASSYRNTEAFF
>NA|TRBJ1-1|medium-sized|TRBV5-4|11
TGTGCCAGCTCTTCGAACACTGAAGCTTTCTTT
CASSSNTEAFF
>NA|TRBJ1-4|NA|TRBV7-2|13
TGTGCCAGCAGGCTGCGCTTTCGGGAAAAACTGTTTTTT
CASRLRFREKLFF
>NA|TRBJ1-5|NA|TRBV5-4|13
TGTGCCAGCAGCTTGGAGGTTGACCAGCCCCAGCATTTT
CASSLEVDQPQHF
>NA|TRBJ2-5|NA|TRBV5-4|12
TGTGCCAGCAGCCCAGTCGGGGAGACCCAGTACTTC
CASSPVGETQYF
>NA|TRBJ1-2|NA|TRBV7-2|12
TGTGCCAGCAGCTTAATGGACTATGGCTACACCTTC
CASSLMDYGYTF
>NA|TRBJ2-5|NA|TRBV5-1|15
TGCGCCAGCAGCTTTAGTGGGGATAGGCAAGAGACCCAGTACTTC
CASSFSGDRQETQYF
>NA|TRBJ2-3|NA|TRBV4-2|16
TGTGCCAGCAGCCGTAGGGGGGACAGACTCACAGATACGCAGTATTTT
CASSRRGDRLTDTQYF
>NA|TRBJ2-1|NA|TRBV10-3|14
TGTGCCGTCGGGGTAGCATTTGGGGACAATGAGCAGTTCTTC
CAVGVAFGDNEQFF
>NA|TRBJ1-1|NA|TRBV9|12
TGTGCCAGCAGCGTACAGAACACTGAAGCTTTCTTT
CASSVQNTEAFF
>NA|TRBJ1-3|once|TRBV7-2|13
TGTGCCAGCAGCCTCCTATCTGGAAACACCATATATTTT
CASSLLSGNTIYF
>NA|TRBJ1-2|once|TRBV18|18
TGTGCCAGCTCCCTGGGATGGTCCGGGGGCGCGATCAACTATGGCTACACCTTC
CASSLGWSGGAINYGYTF
>TRBD1|TRBJ2-7|NA|TRBV13|15
TGTGCCAGCAGCCAGAGACGACAGGGCGGCTACGAGCAGTACTTC
CASSQRRQGGYEQYF
>NA|TRBJ1-5|few|TRBV3-1/TRBV3-2|17
TGTGCCAGCAGCCAAGACTTTTACGGGACACTAAATCAGCCCCAGCATTTT
CASSQDFYGTLNQPQHF
>NA|TRBJ1-4|NA|TRBV6-5|14
TGTGCCAGCGCCAGGGGTTGGACTAATGAAAAACTGTTTTTT
CASARGWTNEKLFF
>TRBD2|TRBJ2-7|NA|TRBV5-4|15
TGTGCCAGCAGCTTGTGGGGGGCGGGAGGGGCCGAGCAGTACTTC
CASSLWGAGGAEQYF
>TRBD1|TRBJ1-5|NA|TRBV19|16
TGTGCCAGTAGTGTCGGAAGGACAGGGGGAGATCAGCCCCAGCATTTT
CASSVGRTGGDQPQHF
>NA|TRBJ2-6|once|TRBV5-5|14
TGTGCCAGCAGCCAGGTTTCTGGGGCCAACGTCCTGACTTTC
CASSQVSGANVLTF
>TRBD2|TRBJ2-1|NA|TRBV7-9|15
TGTGCCAGCAGCTTAGCAGCGGGAGCTCGGAATGAGCAGTTCTTC
CASSLAAGARNEQFF
>NA|TRBJ1-3|NA|TRBV2|14
TGTGCCAGCAGTGAAGAACAGGGTGGAAACACCATATATTTT
CASSEEQGGNTIYF
>NA|TRBJ1-3|NA|TRBV3-1/TRBV3-2|15
TGTGCCAGCAGCCAAGGTCTGATCTCTGGAAACACCATATATTTT
CASSQGLISGNTIYF
>NA|TRBJ1-2|NA|TRBV9|11
TGTGCCAGCAGCGTAGAAGGCAGAAACACCTTC
CASSVEGRNTF
>NA|TRBJ2-5|NA|TRBV7-9|15
TGTGCCAGCAGCGATGCCCCCGGGAGAAAGGAGACCCAGTACTTC
CASSDAPGRKETQYF
>TRBD2|TRBJ2-2|NA|TRBV7-7|21
TGTGCCAGCAGCCATAACCCACCGAACCTAGCGGGGGGATCCCAGGGCGGGGAGCTGTTTTTT
CASSHNPPNLAGGSQGGELFF
>NA|TRBJ2-2|NA|TRBV9|15
TGTGCCAGCAGCCCGAGTTCTAGGAACACCGGGGAGCTGTTTTTT
CASSPSSRNTGELFF
>TRBD1|TRBJ2-3|NA|TRBV28|18
TGTGCCAGCAGTTTCGGACGGTCCTGGACAGGGGTAACAGATACGCAGTATTTT
CASSFGRSWTGVTDTQYF
>NA|TRBJ1-2|NA|TRBV6-5|15
TGTGCCAGCAGAGTGAATACGGGAGCTAACTATGGCTACACCTTC
CASRVNTGANYGYTF
>NA|TRBJ1-2|NA|TRBV5-3|15
TGTGCCAGAAGCCTGCGGGGACGGGCCCTATATGGCTACACCTTC
CARSLRGRALYGYTF
>NA|TRBJ2-7|NA|TRBV3-1/TRBV3-2|13
TGTGCCAGCAGCCAAGCCGACCCCTACGAGCAGTACTTC
CASSQADPYEQYF
>NA|TRBJ2-1|few|TRBV5-6|13
TGTGCCAGCAGCTTGAACAGATACAATGAGCAGTTCTTC
CASSLNRYNEQFF